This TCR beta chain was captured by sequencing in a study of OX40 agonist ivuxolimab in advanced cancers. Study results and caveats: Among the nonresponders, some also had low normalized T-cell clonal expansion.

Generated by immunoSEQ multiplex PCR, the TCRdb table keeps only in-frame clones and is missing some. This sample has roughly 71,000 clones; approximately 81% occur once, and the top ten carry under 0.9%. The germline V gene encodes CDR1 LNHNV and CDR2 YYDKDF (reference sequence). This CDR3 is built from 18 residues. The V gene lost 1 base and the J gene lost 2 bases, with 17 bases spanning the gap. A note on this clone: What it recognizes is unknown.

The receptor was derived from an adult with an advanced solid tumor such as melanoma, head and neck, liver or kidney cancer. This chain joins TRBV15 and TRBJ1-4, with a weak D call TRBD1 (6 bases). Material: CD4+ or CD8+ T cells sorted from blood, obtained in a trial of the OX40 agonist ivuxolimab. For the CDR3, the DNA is TGTGCCACCAGCAGAGTGGCAGGGGCAACAAGTACTAATGAAAAACTGTTTTTT. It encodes CATSRVAGATSTNEKLFF.